These 6 T cell receptor beta chains were all obtained from the same sample, sequenced in a study of chronic HIV infection and antiretroviral therapy. TCRdb processed the 5' RACE reads anew with MiXCR; each CDR3 protein has one entry. The sample records around 30,000 distinct CDR3 sequences, around 8.6% being singletons. Source material: peripheral blood. The receptor source for this set is an adult who had HIV and had not received antiretroviral therapy, or was an uninfected healthy control (not recorded which).

This clonotype was detected many times. The chain joins TRBV5-1 to TRBJ2-3; a possible D gene is TRBD1 (6 bases). CDR1 and CDR2 from the germline V gene are SGHRS and YFSETQ. CDR3 length equals 14 residues. Deletions cut 4 bases from V and 6 bases from J, with 15 bases between. The CDR3 nucleotides read TGCGCCAGCAGCGGATACAGGGTCCAGGATACGCAGTATTTT. Protein: CASSGYRVQDTQYF.

This clonotype occurred a few times. The V and J genes are TRBV7-9 and TRBJ2-3, with D maybe TRBD2 (6 bases). The germline V gene has CDR1 SEHNR and CDR2 FQNEAQ (reference sequence). The V and J ends lost 5 bases and 6 bases respectively, with 12 bases between them. CDR3 length: 13 residues. As DNA, the CDR3 is TGTGCCAGCAGCCAGAGACTAGGTGATACGCAGTATTTT. This codes for CASSQRLGDTQYF.

The rearrangement joins TRBV28 to TRBJ2-7; D gene ambiguous. This CDR3 spans 15 amino acids. Trimming left V 5 bases short and J 7 bases short, with 21 bases between. Germline V gene lookup returns CDR1 MDHEN and CDR2 SYDVKM. CDR3 residues: CASSQPGFPAREQYF. The CDR3 DNA reads as TGTGCCAGCAGTCAGCCGGGCTTCCCAGCTAGGGAGCAGTACTTC.

The chain joins TRBV29-1 to TRBJ2-7; 7 bases match TRBD1. This CDR3 is 14 amino acids long. Trimming at V came to 5 bases and at J to 0 bases, leaving 7 bases not matched to a gene. Germline CDR1 is SQVTM and CDR2 is ANQGSEA. This chain's CDR3 is CSVKRGPNSYEQYF. Written as DNA, the CDR3 is TGCAGCGTTAAGAGGGGGCCCAACTCCTACGAGCAGTACTTC.

At least ten counts were recorded for this clonotype. This sequence joins TRBV6-2 or TRBV6-3 and TRBJ2-4; possible D gene TRBD1, 6 bases. V gave up 5 bases and J gave up 8 bases, with 16 bases separating them. The CDR3 length is 14 residues. Germline V gene data show CDR1 as MNHEY and CDR2 as SVGEGT. CDR3 sequence reads: CASSQTGWTDIQYF. The CDR3 nucleotides read TGTGCCAGCAGTCAGACAGGTTGGACGGACATTCAGTACTTC.

This clonotype was observed many times. V is TRBV29-1 and J is TRBJ2-6, with D possibly TRBD2 on 6 matching bases. CDR1 SQVTM and CDR2 ANQGSEA come from the germline V gene. Deletions cut 4 bases from V and 0 bases from J, with 10 bases between. The CDR3 covers 15 residues. The CDR3 sequence: CSVGTGSSGANVLTF. The DNA for the CDR3 is TGCAGCGTTGGGACCGGGAGCTCTGGGGCCAACGTCCTGACTTTC.